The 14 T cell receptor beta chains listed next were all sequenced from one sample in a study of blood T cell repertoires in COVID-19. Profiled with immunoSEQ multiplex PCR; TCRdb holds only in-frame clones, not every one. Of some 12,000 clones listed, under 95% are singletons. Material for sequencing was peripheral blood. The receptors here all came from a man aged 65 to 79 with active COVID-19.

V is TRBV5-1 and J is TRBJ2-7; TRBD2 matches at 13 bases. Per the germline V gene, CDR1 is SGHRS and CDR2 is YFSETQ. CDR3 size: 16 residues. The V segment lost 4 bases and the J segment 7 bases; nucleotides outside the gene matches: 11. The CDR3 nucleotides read TGCGCCAGCAGCCTATGGACTAGCGGGAGTGTCCGAGAGCAGTACTTC. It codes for CASSLWTSGSVREQYF.

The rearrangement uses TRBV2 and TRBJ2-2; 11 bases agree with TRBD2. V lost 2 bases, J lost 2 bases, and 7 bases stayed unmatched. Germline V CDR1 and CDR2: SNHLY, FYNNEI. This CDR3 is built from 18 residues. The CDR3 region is CASSEISGLAGNTGELFF. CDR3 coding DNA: TGTGCCAGCAGTGAAATATCAGGACTAGCGGGTAACACCGGGGAGCTGTTTTTT.

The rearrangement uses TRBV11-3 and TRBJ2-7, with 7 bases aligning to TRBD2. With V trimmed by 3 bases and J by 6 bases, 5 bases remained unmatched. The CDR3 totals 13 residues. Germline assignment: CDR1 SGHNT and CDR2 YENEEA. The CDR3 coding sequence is TGTGCCAGCAGCTTGGCCCCGGGGGGCGAGCAGTACTTC. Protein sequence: CASSLAPGGEQYF.

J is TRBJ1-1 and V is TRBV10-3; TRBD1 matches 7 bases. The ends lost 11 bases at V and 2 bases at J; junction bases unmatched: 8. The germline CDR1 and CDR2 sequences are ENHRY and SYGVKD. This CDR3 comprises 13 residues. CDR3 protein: CAVTGQPNTEAFF. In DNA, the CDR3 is TGTGCCGTTACGGGACAGCCTAACACTGAAGCTTTCTTT.

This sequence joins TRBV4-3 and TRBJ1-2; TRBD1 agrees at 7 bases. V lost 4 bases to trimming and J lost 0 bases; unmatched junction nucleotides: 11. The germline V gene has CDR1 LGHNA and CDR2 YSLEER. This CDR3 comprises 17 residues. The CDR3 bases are TGCGCCAGCAGCCGGGAAAGAGGGGGCTTTGCTAACTATGGCTACACCTTC. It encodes CASSRERGGFANYGYTF.

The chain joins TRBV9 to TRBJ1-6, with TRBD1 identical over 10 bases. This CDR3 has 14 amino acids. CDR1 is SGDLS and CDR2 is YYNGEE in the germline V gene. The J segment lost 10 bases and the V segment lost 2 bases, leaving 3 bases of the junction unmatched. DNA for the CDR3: TGTGCCAGCAGCGTGGGACAGGGGCAATCACCCCTCCACTTT. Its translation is CASSVGQGQSPLHF. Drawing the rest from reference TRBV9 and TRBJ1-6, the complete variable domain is DSGVTQTPKHLITATGQRVTLRCSPRSGDLSVYWYQQSLDQGLQFLIQYYNGEERAKGNILERFSAQQFPDLHSELNLSSLELGDSALYFCASSVGQGQSPLHFGNGTRLTVT.

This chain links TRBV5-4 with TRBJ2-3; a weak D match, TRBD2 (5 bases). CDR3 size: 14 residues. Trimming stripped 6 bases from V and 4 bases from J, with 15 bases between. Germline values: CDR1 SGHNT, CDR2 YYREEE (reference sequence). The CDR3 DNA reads TGTGCCAGCACAGTGAGGACTTCGCCAGATACGCAGTATTTT. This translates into CASTVRTSPDTQYF.

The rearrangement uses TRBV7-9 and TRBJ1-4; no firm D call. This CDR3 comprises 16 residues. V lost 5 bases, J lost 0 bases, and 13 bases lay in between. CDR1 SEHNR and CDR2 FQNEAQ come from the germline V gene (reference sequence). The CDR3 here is CASSDPRGTTNEKLFF. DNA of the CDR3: TGTGCCAGCAGCGACCCCCGGGGAACAACTAATGAAAAACTGTTTTTT.

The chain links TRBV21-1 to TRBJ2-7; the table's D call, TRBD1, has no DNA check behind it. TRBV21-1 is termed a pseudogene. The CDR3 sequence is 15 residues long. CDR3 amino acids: CASSNRTGYSYEQYF. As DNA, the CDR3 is TGTGCCAGCAGCAATAGGACAGGGTATTCCTACGAGCAGTACTTC.

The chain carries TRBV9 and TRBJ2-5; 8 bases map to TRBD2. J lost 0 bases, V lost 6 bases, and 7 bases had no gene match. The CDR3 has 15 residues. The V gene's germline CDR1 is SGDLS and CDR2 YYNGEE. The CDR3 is CASTLAGGYQETQYF. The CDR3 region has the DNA TGTGCCAGCACCTTGGCGGGGGGATACCAAGAGACCCAGTACTTC.

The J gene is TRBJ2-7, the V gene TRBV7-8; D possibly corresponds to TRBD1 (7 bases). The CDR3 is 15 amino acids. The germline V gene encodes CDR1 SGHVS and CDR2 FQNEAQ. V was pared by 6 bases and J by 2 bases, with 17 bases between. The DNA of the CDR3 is TGTGCCAGCAGTCGGGTAGGGGGCGGGGCCTACGAGCAGTACTTC. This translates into CASSRVGGGAYEQYF.

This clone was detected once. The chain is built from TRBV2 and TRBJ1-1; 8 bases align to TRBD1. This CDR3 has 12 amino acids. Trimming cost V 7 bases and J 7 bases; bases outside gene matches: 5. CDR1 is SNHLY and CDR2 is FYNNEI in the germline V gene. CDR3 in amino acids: CASTWDRHEAFF. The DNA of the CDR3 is TGTGCCAGCACATGGGACAGGCATGAAGCTTTCTTT.

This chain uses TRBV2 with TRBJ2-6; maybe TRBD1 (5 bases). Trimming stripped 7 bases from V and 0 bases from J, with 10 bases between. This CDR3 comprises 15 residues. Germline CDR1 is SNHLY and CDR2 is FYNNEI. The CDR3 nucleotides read TGTGCCAGCAAACAGGATATCTCTGGGGCCAACGTCCTGACTTTC. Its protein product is CASKQDISGANVLTF.

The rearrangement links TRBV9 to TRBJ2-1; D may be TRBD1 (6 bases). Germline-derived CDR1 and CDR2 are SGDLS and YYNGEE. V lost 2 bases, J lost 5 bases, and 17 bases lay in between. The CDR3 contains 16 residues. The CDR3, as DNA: TGTGCCAGCAGCGTGGAGCCCGGCGACAGGAACAATGAGCAGTTCTTC. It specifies CASSVEPGDRNNEQFF.